The T cell receptor (beta chain) under discussion was sequenced for a study of cytomegalovirus exposure and HLA in healthy donors. The junction had 6 bases not matched to a gene; V was cut back by 0 bases and J by 6 bases. CDR3 length equals 15 residues. Germline loops: CDR1 SGHRS, CDR2 YFSETQ. A single count supports this clone. TCRdb's copy holds only in-frame clones and misses some; the assay was immunoSEQ multiplex PCR. Here the sample spans 100,000 to 150,000 clones, around 94% being singletons. This sequence was found in a woman between 18 and 29 years old in good health and CMV-seronegative. The chain combines TRBV5-1 with TRBJ2-1; TRBD2 aligns across 7 bases. The sequenced sample consisted of PBMCs. CDR3 protein: CASSLAAGESNEQFF. In DNA form, the CDR3 reads TGCGCCAGCAGCTTGGCCGCGGGGGAGTCCAATGAGCAGTTCTTC.